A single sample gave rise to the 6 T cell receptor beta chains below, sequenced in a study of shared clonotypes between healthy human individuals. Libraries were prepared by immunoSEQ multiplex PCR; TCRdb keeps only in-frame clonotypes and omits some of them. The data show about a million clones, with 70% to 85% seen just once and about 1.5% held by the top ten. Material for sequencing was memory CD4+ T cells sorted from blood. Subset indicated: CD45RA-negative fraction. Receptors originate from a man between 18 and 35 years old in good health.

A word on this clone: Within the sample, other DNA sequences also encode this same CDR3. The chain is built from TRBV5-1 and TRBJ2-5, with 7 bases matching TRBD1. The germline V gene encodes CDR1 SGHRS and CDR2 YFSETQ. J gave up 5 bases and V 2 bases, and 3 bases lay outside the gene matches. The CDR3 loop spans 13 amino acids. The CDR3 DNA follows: TGCGCCAGCAGCTTCACAGGGGAGGAGACCCAGTACTTC. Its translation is CASSFTGEETQYF.

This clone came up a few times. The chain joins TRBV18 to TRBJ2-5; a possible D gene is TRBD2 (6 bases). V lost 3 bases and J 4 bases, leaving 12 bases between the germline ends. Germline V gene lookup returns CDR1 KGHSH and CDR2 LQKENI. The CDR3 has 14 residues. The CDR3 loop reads CASSPMGLRETQYF. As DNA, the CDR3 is TGTGCCAGCTCACCCATGGGACTCAGAGAGACCCAGTACTTC.

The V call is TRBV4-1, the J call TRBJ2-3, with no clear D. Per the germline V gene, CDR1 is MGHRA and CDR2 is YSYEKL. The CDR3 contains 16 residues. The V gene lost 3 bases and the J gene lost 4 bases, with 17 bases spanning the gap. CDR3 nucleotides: TGCGCCAGCAGCCACGACCTTTCTGCGAGGCCAGATACGCAGTATTTT. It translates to CASSHDLSARPDTQYF.

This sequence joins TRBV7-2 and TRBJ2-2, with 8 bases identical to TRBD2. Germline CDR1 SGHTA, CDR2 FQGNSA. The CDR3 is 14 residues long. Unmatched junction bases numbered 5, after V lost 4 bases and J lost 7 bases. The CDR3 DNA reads TGTGCCAGCAGCTCGACTAGCGTCGGCGGGGAGCTGTTTTTT. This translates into CASSSTSVGGELFF.

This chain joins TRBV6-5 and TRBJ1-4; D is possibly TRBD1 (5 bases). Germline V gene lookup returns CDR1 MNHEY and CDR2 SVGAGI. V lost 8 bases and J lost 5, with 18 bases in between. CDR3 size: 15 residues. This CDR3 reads CASGLQGFRNEKLFF. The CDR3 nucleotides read TGTGCCAGCGGACTCCAGGGATTCAGGAATGAAAAACTGTTTTTT.

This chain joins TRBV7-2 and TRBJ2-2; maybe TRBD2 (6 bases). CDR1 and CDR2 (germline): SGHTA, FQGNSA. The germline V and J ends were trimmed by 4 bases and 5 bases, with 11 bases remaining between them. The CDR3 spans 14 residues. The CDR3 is CASSSGLSTGELFF. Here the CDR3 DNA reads TGTGCCAGCAGCTCCGGACTATCTACCGGGGAGCTGTTTTTT.